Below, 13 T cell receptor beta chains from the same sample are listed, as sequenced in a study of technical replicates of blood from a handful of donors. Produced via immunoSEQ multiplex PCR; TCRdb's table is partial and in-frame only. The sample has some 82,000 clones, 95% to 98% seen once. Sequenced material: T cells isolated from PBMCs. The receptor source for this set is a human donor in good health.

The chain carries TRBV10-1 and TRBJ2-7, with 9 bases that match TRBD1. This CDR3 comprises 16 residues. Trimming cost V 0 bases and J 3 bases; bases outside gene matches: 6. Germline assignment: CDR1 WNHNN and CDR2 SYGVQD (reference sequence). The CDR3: CASSESGTGPDYEQYF. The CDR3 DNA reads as TGCGCCAGCAGTGAGTCCGGGACAGGGCCCGACTACGAGCAGTACTTC.

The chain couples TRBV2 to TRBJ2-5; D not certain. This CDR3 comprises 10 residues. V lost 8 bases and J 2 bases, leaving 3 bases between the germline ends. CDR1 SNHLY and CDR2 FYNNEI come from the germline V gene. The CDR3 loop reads CASLQETQYF. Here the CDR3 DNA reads TGTGCCAGCCTACAAGAGACCCAGTACTTC.

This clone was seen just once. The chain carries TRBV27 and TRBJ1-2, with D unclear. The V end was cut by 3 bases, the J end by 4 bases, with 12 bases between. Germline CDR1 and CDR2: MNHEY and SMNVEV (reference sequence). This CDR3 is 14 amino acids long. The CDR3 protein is CASSFRGNSYGYTF. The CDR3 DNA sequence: TGTGCCAGCAGTTTCCGAGGTAACTCCTATGGCTACACCTTC.

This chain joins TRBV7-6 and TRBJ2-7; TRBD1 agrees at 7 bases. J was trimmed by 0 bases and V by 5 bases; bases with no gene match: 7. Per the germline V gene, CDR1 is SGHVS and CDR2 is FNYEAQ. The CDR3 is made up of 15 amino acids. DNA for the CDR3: TGTGCCAGCAGCCCTGACAGGGTAGCCTCCTACGAGCAGTACTTC. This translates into CASSPDRVASYEQYF. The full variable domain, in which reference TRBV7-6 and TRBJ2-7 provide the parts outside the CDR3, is GAGVSQSPRYKVTKRGQDVALRCDPISGHVSLYWYRQALGQGPEFLTYFNYEAQQDKSGLPNDRFSAERPEGSISTLTIQRTEQRDSAMYRCASSPDRVASYEQYFGPGTRLTVT.

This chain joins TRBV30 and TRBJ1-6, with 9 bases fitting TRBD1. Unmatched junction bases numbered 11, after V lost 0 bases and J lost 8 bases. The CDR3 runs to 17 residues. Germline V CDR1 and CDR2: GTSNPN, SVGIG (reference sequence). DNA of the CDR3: TGTGCCTGGAGTGTACTTTTGGACAGGGGATGGCATTCACCCCTCCACTTT. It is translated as CAWSVLLDRGWHSPLHF.

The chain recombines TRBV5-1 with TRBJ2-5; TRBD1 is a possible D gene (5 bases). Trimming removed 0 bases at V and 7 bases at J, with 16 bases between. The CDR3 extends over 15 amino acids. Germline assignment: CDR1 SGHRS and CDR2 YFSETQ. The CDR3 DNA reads TGCGCCAGCAGCTTGGAGGGGCGCCCATTAGGGACCCAGTACTTC. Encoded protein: CASSLEGRPLGTQYF.

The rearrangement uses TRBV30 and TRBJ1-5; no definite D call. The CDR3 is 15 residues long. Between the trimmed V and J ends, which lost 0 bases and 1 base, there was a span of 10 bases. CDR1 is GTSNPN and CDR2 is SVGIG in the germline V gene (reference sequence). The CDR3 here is CAWSVLSRSNQPQHF. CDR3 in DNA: TGTGCCTGGAGTGTACTATCTCGGAGCAATCAGCCCCAGCATTTT. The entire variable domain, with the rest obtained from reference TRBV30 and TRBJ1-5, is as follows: SQTIHQWPATLVQPVGSPLSLECTVEGTSNPNLYWYRQAAGRGLQLLFYSVGIGQISSEVPQNLSASRPQDRQFILSSKKLLLSDSGFYLCAWSVLSRSNQPQHFGDGTRLSIL.

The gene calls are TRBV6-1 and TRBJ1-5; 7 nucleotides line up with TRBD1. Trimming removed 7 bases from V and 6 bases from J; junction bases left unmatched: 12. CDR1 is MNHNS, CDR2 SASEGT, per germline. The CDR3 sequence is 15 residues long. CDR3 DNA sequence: TGTGCCAGCAAACACGCCGGGACAGAGACTCAGCCCCAGCATTTT. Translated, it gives CASKHAGTETQPQHF.

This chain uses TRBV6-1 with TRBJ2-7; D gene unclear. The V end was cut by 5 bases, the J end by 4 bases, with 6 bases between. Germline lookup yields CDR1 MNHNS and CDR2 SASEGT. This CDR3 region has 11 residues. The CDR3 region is CASSLLYEQYF. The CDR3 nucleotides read TGTGCCAGCAGTCTTTTATACGAGCAGTACTTC.

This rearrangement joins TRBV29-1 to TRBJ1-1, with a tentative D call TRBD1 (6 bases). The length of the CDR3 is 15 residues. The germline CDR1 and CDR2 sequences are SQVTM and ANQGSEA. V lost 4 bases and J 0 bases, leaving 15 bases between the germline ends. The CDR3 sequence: CSVATLGQMNTEAFF. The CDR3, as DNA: TGCAGCGTTGCTACCCTAGGACAGATGAACACTGAAGCTTTCTTT.

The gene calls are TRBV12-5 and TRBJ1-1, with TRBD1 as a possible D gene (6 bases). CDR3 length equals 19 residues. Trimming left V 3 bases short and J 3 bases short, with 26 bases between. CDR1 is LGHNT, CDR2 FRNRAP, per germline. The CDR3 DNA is TGTGCTAGTGGTTTTAGGTTACAGGGTTCTGGGACATCGGACACTGAAGCTTTCTTT. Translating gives CASGFRLQGSGTSDTEAFF.

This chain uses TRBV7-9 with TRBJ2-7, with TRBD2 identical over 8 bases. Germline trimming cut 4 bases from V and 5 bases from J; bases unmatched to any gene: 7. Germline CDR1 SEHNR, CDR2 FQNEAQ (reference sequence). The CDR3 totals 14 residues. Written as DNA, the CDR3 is TGTGCCAGCAGCTCTGTGGGACTAGTTGACGAGCAGTACTTC. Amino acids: CASSSVGLVDEQYF.

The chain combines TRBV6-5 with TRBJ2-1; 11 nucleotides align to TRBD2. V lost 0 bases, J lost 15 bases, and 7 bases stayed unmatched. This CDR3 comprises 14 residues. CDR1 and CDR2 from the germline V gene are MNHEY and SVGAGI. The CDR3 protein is CASSYSGSGGALFF. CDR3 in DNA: TGTGCCAGCAGTTACTCAGGTAGCGGGGGGGCCTTGTTCTTC.